This T cell receptor (beta chain) derives from a study of T cell changes during pregnancy in multiple sclerosis. The table came from immunoSEQ multiplex PCR; TCRdb's copy has only in-frame clones and leaves some out. The sample lists tens of thousands of clones, 88% occurring once. Trimming left V 4 bases short and J 4 bases short, with 13 bases between. The CDR3 loop spans 14 amino acids. The germline gives CDR1 SNHLY, CDR2 FYNNEI. J is TRBJ1-2 and V is TRBV2; tentative D call: TRBD1 (5 bases). Source: CD4+ T cells from peripheral blood mononuclear cells, taken before pregnancy. The receptor was isolated from a female donor with multiple sclerosis, enrolled in a pregnancy study. CDR3 amino acids: CASSGGWGVYGYTF. The DNA of the CDR3 is TGTGCCAGCAGTGGGGGTTGGGGGGTCTATGGCTACACCTTC.